These T cell receptor beta chains were read from a single sample in a study of CD8 T cells in Susac syndrome. TCRdb re-called the immunoSEQ multiplex PCR reads with MiXCR, one entry per CDR3 protein. Of almost 450,000 distinct CDR3 sequences listed, approximately 85% are singletons. Sequencing input: CD8+ T cells from PBMCs. These receptors all stem from a human donor with multiple sclerosis. Each CDR3 is given with its conserved first and last residue. Each record gives: D gene, V gene, CDR3 protein. The D gene is left open where the match is weak.

>-|TRBV19
CASSITGSPYNEQFF
>TRBD2|TRBV5-1
CASSLLTASGGTDTQYF
>TRBD1|TRBV12-3/TRBV12-4
CASSSRDRGHQPQHF
>-|TRBV28
CASSFPYSNQPQHF
>TRBD1|TRBV5-4
CASSPVETGGDEQFF
>-|TRBV6-5
CASSQDRPNTEAFF
>-|TRBV5-6
CASSLGSPVQQFF
>-|TRBV19
CASSINGQIFSMNTEAFF
>TRBD1|TRBV27
CASSFGTGVTEAFF
>-|TRBV29-1
CSVEDGQNTEAFF
>-|TRBV19
CASRAGEETQYF
>-|TRBV12-3/TRBV12-4
CASSLGFRGDEQFF